This T cell receptor beta chain emerged from a study of T-cell memory formation after mild COVID-19 (dated by TCRdb to the early 2020s). Some background on the complete study: TCR sequence clusters from the two donors were found to be largely donor specific. In a couple of donors, T-cell clones that expanded and contracted after mild COVID-19 were tracked by sequencing TCRalpha and TCRbeta repertoires over time. The cohort was made up of two young adult volunteers, one female and one male, who were previously healthy. What the research found in general, with its limitations: Clones contracting from day 15 to 85 had balanced CD4/CD8 phenotypes, while a second wave expanding from day 15 to 37 was biased towards CD4+. The study covered only a couple of mild cases, and larger cohorts including severe cases with pre-infection samples were considered necessary. Contracting CD4+ clones turned up mainly in the CM and EM memory subsets, whereas EMRA was where CD8+ clones were enriched. The detection of some responding clones in pre-infection memory suggests that pre-existing cross-reactive memory T cells joined the SARS-CoV-2 response. Whether the second-wave clones peaking on day 37 were SARS-CoV-2 specific was not confirmed.

Ficoll-Paque density gradient centrifugation was used to isolate PBMCs. As concerns this clonotype: Its antigen target is currently unknown. Nothing much larger sits one base from this clone, and base qualities are not available.

The data were produced on an Illumina NovaSeq 6000. cDNA libraries for TCRalpha and TCRbeta were prepared by 5'RACE using constant-segment primers, with sample barcodes and unique molecular identifiers added. Trizol reagent was used to extract RNA from every sample. Libraries were amplified in two PCR steps, with a second sample barcode and Illumina TruSeq adapters added in the second step. Libraries were sequenced on an Illumina NovaSeq with 2 x 150 bp paired-end reads. On the authors' methods: With migec v1.2.7, reads were demultiplexed and then collapsed into UMI-guided consensus sequences. Using mixcr v2.1.11, UMI consensuses were aligned to TRA and TRB V and J templates and then assembled into clonotypes. Expanded or contracted clonotypes were those called significant by both edgeR and NoisET, with noise models trained on biological replicates. For edgeR calls, the thresholds were a false discovery rate-adjusted p below 0.01 and a log2 fold-change of 1. As an exploratory analysis of dynamics, max-normalized trajectories of the 1000 most abundant clonotypes were examined by PCA with hierarchical clustering. The CD4 or CD8 phenotype of responding clones was assigned using the separately sequenced CD4+ and CD8+ repertoires. The public reads were run again by TCRdb, first through fastp at Q25 and then through MiXCR, and only productive beta chains were kept. A single entry per CDR3 protein holds the most common genes and DNA from its merged rows. TCRdb's processing, not the study's, gives the V and J calls here. The sample includes some 260,000 distinct CDR3 sequences, with about a sixth observed a single time. Approximately 3.6% of the sample rests with the top ten.

The junction shows trimming of 3 bases on V and 7 bases on J, plus 14 bases between the germline ends. The CDR3, from cysteine to phenylalanine, totals 15 residues. Kept here is only the CDR3 DNA, which spans 45 bases and is read in frame from base 1. Sequences KGHDR (CDR1) and SFDVKD (CDR2) are obtained from the germline V gene. The receptor chain draws on TRBV24-1 and TRBJ2-2; D gene: possibly TRBD1, on 6 matching bases. The sequence derives from a man between 18 and 29 years old who had mild COVID-19 (a few samples of this study predate the infection). The sample titles of this study are shuffled in the database, so cell type and time point are left out; the donor was told from shared clones. The material sequenced was PBMCs or a T cell subset sorted from them (not recorded which). The nucleotide sequence reads TGTGCCACCAGTGATGCCTCGAGGGGGAACGGGGAGCTGTTTTTT. This is translated as CATSDASRGNGELFF.